The 4 T cell receptor beta chains below were found in one sample sequenced in a study of T cells expressing NK-cell markers. For each CDR3 protein, TCRdb gives one entry from its re-call of the 5' RACE reads, without DNA. Its clone listing holds about 370,000 distinct CDR3 sequences. The specimen was blood T cells: a sorted CD56 or NKG2C T cell subset, CD4+ or CD8+ T cells, or bulk PBMC T cells (not recorded which). The origin of the receptors is a woman in her fifties or sixties in good health.

The genes are TRBV7-7 and TRBJ2-1; TCRdb calls TRBD2, which cannot be checked without DNA. Germline assignment: CDR1 SSHAT and CDR2 FNYEAQ (reference sequence). This CDR3 is 15 amino acids long. The CDR3 reads CASSFGTSVYNEQFF.

This chain joins TRBV30 and TRBJ2-7; the TCRdb D gene call, TRBD2, has no DNA to confirm it. The CDR3 has 13 amino acids. Per the germline V gene, CDR1 is GTSNPN and CDR2 is SVGIG (reference sequence). This CDR3 reads CAWTSGQNYEQYF.

The rearrangement links TRBV25-1 to TRBJ2-1. There are 14 residues in the CDR3. Per germline, CDR1 MGHDK and CDR2 SYGVNS. The CDR3 spells CASRANIEGNEQFF.

V gene TRBV24-1 combines with J gene TRBJ1-2. This CDR3 has 12 amino acids. Germline V CDR1 and CDR2: KGHDR, SFDVKD. CDR3 loop: CATQGLDYGYTF.